A selection of T cell receptor beta chains follows, all from one sample in a study of blood T cell repertoires in COVID-19. Some clones are missing from TCRdb's copy, which holds only in-frame ones; the method was immunoSEQ multiplex PCR. This table holds 85,000 to 130,000 clones, 80% to 90% found once. The sample comprised PBMCs or T cells enriched from blood (not recorded which). Source of these receptors: a woman aged 45-59 years who had recovered from COVID-19. Each CDR3 is given with its conserved first and last residue. D genes are given only for firm matches. Rows may omit the clone size; those that give it use once, few, many or a size class.

D gene,V gene,J gene,clone size,CDR3 DNA,CDR3 protein
TRBD2,TRBV28,TRBJ2-7,NA,TGTGCCAGCAGCGCAGAGGGCGGGAGTAGGAAAGAGCAGTACTTC,CASSAEGGSRKEQYF
NA,TRBV7-2,TRBJ1-6,NA,TGTGCCAGCAGCTTAGTTTTAGCGACGAATTCACCCCTCCACTTT,CASSLVLATNSPLHF
NA,TRBV7-3,TRBJ2-2,NA,TGTGCCAGCAGCCAAAATAGGGGTAACACCGGGGAGCTGTTTTTT,CASSQNRGNTGELFF
TRBD2,TRBV24-1,TRBJ2-4,few,TGTGCCACCAGTCCAGGCGGGAGGGGAAACATTCAGTACTTC,CATSPGGRGNIQYF
NA,TRBV4-2,TRBJ2-3,NA,TGTGCCAGCAGCCAAGACCTCCCGGGAACGACTAGCACAGATACGCAGTATTTT,CASSQDLPGTTSTDTQYF
TRBD2,TRBV6-5,TRBJ2-1,NA,TGTGCCAGCAGTTACACGCGGGGGTGGGACAATGAGCAGTTCTTC,CASSYTRGWDNEQFF
NA,TRBV5-1,TRBJ2-6,NA,TGCGCCAGCAGCTTGGGAGGGACTGGGGCCAACGTCCTGACTTTC,CASSLGGTGANVLTF
NA,TRBV6-5,TRBJ1-1,NA,TGTGCCAGCAGCCTTCAGGAGAACACTGAAGCTTTCTTT,CASSLQENTEAFF
TRBD2,TRBV29-1,TRBJ2-3,NA,TGCAGCGCCGGCGGGGGGCTCACAGATACGCAGTATTTT,CSAGGGLTDTQYF
NA,TRBV5-4,TRBJ2-2,NA,TGTGCCAGCAGCTTGGCGGGGGCTAGCGGGAACACCGGGGAGCTGTTTTTT,CASSLAGASGNTGELFF
NA,TRBV18,TRBJ1-1,NA,TGTGCCAGCTCCCTCTACCCAGAGGACACTGAAGCTTTCTTT,CASSLYPEDTEAFF
TRBD1,TRBV11-2,TRBJ2-7,once,TGTGCCAGCAGCCCGCCGGACAGGGGCGAGCAGTACTTC,CASSPPDRGEQYF
NA,TRBV7-6,TRBJ2-6,NA,TGTGCCAGCAGCATAGCTTACAGGGCCGGGGCCAACGTCCTGACTTTC,CASSIAYRAGANVLTF
NA,TRBV5-4,TRBJ2-1,NA,TGTGCCAGCAGCTTGGTCAGGGGCCATGAGCAGTTCTTC,CASSLVRGHEQFF
NA,TRBV18,TRBJ1-2,once,TGTGCCAGCTCACCTGGACAGTATGGCTACACCTTC,CASSPGQYGYTF
NA,TRBV5-1,TRBJ1-2,NA,TGCGCCAGCAGCTTGGGATTAGGAGGGTACTATGGCTACACCTTC,CASSLGLGGYYGYTF
NA,TRBV24-1,TRBJ1-6,once,TGTGCCACCAGGGAAGCGGCTAATTCACCCCTCCACTTT,CATREAANSPLHF
NA,TRBV6-5,TRBJ2-2,NA,TGTGCCAGCAGTCTTGCCCAGGTCACCGGGGAGCTGTTTTTT,CASSLAQVTGELFF
NA,TRBV28,TRBJ2-7,NA,TGTGCCAGCTGCCTCAGGGGTATCACCTACGAGCAGTACTTC,CASCLRGITYEQYF
TRBD1,TRBV4-1,TRBJ1-5,NA,TGCGCCAGCAGCGACGGACAGGGGGCTAGGCCCCAGCATTTT,CASSDGQGARPQHF
TRBD2,TRBV6-1,TRBJ2-1,NA,TGTGCCAGCAGTGAACCGTACCTAGCGGGAGGGGACAATGAGCAGTTCTTC,CASSEPYLAGGDNEQFF
TRBD1,TRBV2,TRBJ2-2,NA,TGTGCCAGCACTGTAGAGACAGGGGGCATCACCGGGGAGCTGTTTTTT,CASTVETGGITGELFF
TRBD1,TRBV30,TRBJ1-4,NA,TGTGCCTGGAGCCGGTGGAGGGGGCTTCTTACCCAGCCTAATGAAAAACTGTTTTTT,CAWSRWRGLLTQPNEKLFF
TRBD1,TRBV3-1/TRBV3-2,TRBJ1-1,NA,TGTGCCAGCAGCCAAGGGGACAGGGAAGCTTTCTTT,CASSQGDREAFF
NA,TRBV5-1,TRBJ1-1,once,TGCGCCAGCAGCTTGGTTAGTTCTGAAGCTTTCTTT,CASSLVSSEAFF
NA,TRBV9,TRBJ2-2,NA,TGTGCCAGCAGCGTAGTCGGGAAGATTACCGGGGAGCTGTTTTTT,CASSVVGKITGELFF
NA,TRBV10-3,TRBJ1-3,NA,TGTGCCACAGGCGGCACAGGGATTGGAAACACCATATATTTT,CATGGTGIGNTIYF
TRBD1,TRBV10-2,TRBJ2-2,NA,TGCGCCAGCAGTCCAGGGGGCCAGGGCACCGGGGAGCTGTTTTTT,CASSPGGQGTGELFF
NA,TRBV6-5,TRBJ2-2,few,TGTGCCAGCACTGCGAACACCGGGGAGCTGTTTTTT,CASTANTGELFF
TRBD2,TRBV2,TRBJ2-1,NA,TGTGCCAGCTCAAGTGACGTAGCGGGGCGCACCTCCTACAATGAGCAGTTCTTC,CASSSDVAGRTSYNEQFF
NA,TRBV4-1,TRBJ1-3,NA,TGCGCCAGCAGCCACACCTCGGCGGGTGGTGGAAACACCATATATTTT,CASSHTSAGGGNTIYF
NA,TRBV9,TRBJ1-2,NA,TGTGCCAGCAGCGTAGGCTCTCATTCTCCCAGGACAGAAGGCTACACCTTC,CASSVGSHSPRTEGYTF
NA,TRBV7-9,TRBJ1-2,NA,TGTGCCAGCAGCCGCACGGGACTGATTTATGGCTACACCTTC,CASSRTGLIYGYTF
TRBD1,TRBV28,TRBJ1-1,NA,TGTGCCAGCGTTCCCGGGACAGGGGCCCGGGAAGCTTTCTTT,CASVPGTGAREAFF
NA,TRBV24-1,TRBJ2-3,NA,TGTGCCACCAGTACAGACCATGATACGCAGTATTTT,CATSTDHDTQYF
TRBD1,TRBV3-1/TRBV3-2,TRBJ2-1,NA,TGTGCCAGCAGCCAAGAACTCCGGGACAGCGCCTACAATGAGCAGTTCTTC,CASSQELRDSAYNEQFF
TRBD2,TRBV19,TRBJ2-7,NA,TGTGCCAGTAGGACTAGCGGGAGTACCCACGAGCAGTACTTC,CASRTSGSTHEQYF
TRBD1,TRBV12-3/TRBV12-4,TRBJ1-2,NA,TGTGCCAGCAGTCCCCGGGACAGCTATGGCTACACCTTC,CASSPRDSYGYTF
NA,TRBV28,TRBJ1-4,NA,TGTGCCAGCAGTTTGGCGCAGGGCGAAAAACTGTTTTTT,CASSLAQGEKLFF
TRBD2,TRBV18,TRBJ2-7,NA,TGTGCCAGCTCACTATCAGCGGGGAGCTCCTACGAGCAGTACTTC,CASSLSAGSSYEQYF
TRBD2,TRBV19,TRBJ2-1,NA,TGTGCCAGTACAGGCGGGAGGGGGGCGTATGAGCAGTTCTTC,CASTGGRGAYEQFF
NA,TRBV6-4,TRBJ2-1,NA,TGTGCCAGCAGTAAAGAGGGGGAAGTGGAGCAGTTCTTC,CASSKEGEVEQFF
NA,TRBV5-1,TRBJ1-1,NA,TGCGCCAGCAGCTTTGACAGGAAGAACACTGAAGCTTTCTTT,CASSFDRKNTEAFF
TRBD2,TRBV5-4,TRBJ2-2,once,TGTGCCAGCAGCTTGACTAGCGGGGGCTTAACCGGGGAGCTGTTTTTT,CASSLTSGGLTGELFF
NA,TRBV10-3,TRBJ2-2,NA,TGTGCCGCAGGGACTCCTATTAACACCGGGGAGCTGTTTTTT,CAAGTPINTGELFF
NA,TRBV7-6,TRBJ1-4,NA,TGTGCCAGCAGCTTAGGGCGGGTTGAATACGCATTTGATGAAAAACTGTTTTTT,CASSLGRVEYAFDEKLFF
NA,TRBV3-1/TRBV3-2,TRBJ2-5,few,TGTGCCAGCAGCGAAGGAAATAGCTTCCGGGAGACCCAGTACTTC,CASSEGNSFRETQYF
NA,TRBV6-5,TRBJ1-2,NA,TGTGCCAGCCAAGCAGGAGGCACAGTTTCTTATGGCTACACCTTC,CASQAGGTVSYGYTF